A single sample gave rise to the 23 T cell receptor beta chains below, sequenced in a study of read filtering for tumor transcriptome and immune sequencing. This library used approximately 370 ng RNA and molecular barcoded adaptors spanning alpha/delta and beta/gamma chains. TCRdb independently ran MiXCR on the reads; one entry per CDR3 protein. This sample has around 33,000 distinct CDR3 sequences, with around 20% found just once. Input material: a population of CD138-negative cells sorted from bone marrow. These receptor sequences come from a donor aged 40 or older with multiple myeloma.

The V gene is TRBV12-3 or TRBV12-4, the J gene TRBJ2-7; TRBD2 might be the D (5 bases). The CDR3 length is 11 residues. The ends were cut back, 8 bases at V and 3 bases at J, with 8 bases in the middle. The CDR3 is CASGGLYEQYF. The CDR3 DNA sequence: TGTGCCAGCGGAGGTCTCTACGAGCAGTACTTC.

This clonotype has at least ten counts. The chain employs TRBV3-1 and TRBJ2-5; possible D gene TRBD2, 5 bases. The CDR3 totals 18 residues. Deletions cut 1 base from V and 3 bases from J, with 21 bases between. Germline V gene data show CDR1 as LGHDT and CDR2 as YNNKEL (reference sequence). CDR3 loop: CASSQGLVGSTPKETQYF. As DNA, the CDR3 is TGTGCCAGCAGCCAAGGTCTTGTGGGGAGCACCCCCAAAGAGACCCAGTACTTC.

There are many counts of this clonotype. The chain employs TRBV12-3 or TRBV12-4 and TRBJ2-3, with TRBD2 as a possible D gene (6 bases). The CDR3 consists of 17 residues. Trimming cost V 4 bases and J 2 bases, with 19 bases left between them. CDR3 sequence (DNA): TGTGCCAGCAGTTCCGAAGGTGAAGGAGGGATCACAGATACGCAGTATTTT. As protein: CASSSEGEGGITDTQYF.

On this clonotype itself: A read error may be the cause here, since a much bigger clone is one base away. This sequence joins TRBV28 and TRBJ2-7, with TRBD2 matching over 7 bases. Germline assignment: CDR1 MDHEN and CDR2 SYDVKM. The length of the CDR3 is 13 residues. The chain's CDR3 is CASSLLLAYERYF. The CDR3 region has the DNA TGTGCCAGCAGTCTCTTACTAGCGTACGAGCGGTACTTC. Full variable domain (outside the CDR3, taken from reference TRBV28 and TRBJ2-7): DVKVTQSSRYLVKRTGEKVFLECVQDMDHENMFWYRQDPGLGLRLIYFSYDVKMKEKGDIPEGYSVSREKKERFSLILESASTNQTSMYLCASSLLLAYERYFGPGTRLTVT.

This clonotype was found many times. This rearrangement joins TRBV5-1 to TRBJ2-3; D perhaps matches TRBD1 (5 bases). CDR1 is SGHRS and CDR2 is YFSETQ in the germline V gene. The CDR3 runs 13 residues. V was cut by 7 bases and J by 0 bases, with 9 bases left in between. CDR3 in amino acids: CASCRQSTDTQYF. CDR3 in DNA: TGCGCCAGCTGCCGACAGAGCACAGATACGCAGTATTTT.

This clonotype was picked up a small number of times. An end of the junction differs from the germline gene, which may be a read error. The rearrangement joins TRBV20-1 to TRBJ2-2, with 8 bases lining up with TRBD1. The CDR3 loop spans 14 amino acids. CDR1 is DFQATT and CDR2 is SNEGSKA in the germline V gene (reference sequence). The CDR3 DNA is TGCTGTGCCCTACAGGGGGGTTCAACCGGGGAGCTGTTTTTT. It specifies CCALQGGSTGELFF.

This clonotype was counted at least ten times. The rearrangement joins TRBV11-2 to TRBJ2-1; D not certain. CDR1 is SGHAT and CDR2 is FQNNGV in the germline V gene. The V end lost 5 bases, the J end lost 3 bases, and 11 bases lay between the germline ends. The CDR3 spans 14 residues. The CDR3 protein is CASSPRINYNEQFF. The CDR3 region has the DNA TGTGCCAGCAGCCCTAGGATAAACTACAATGAGCAGTTCTTC.

This clonotype was counted many times. Germline and junction disagree at one end, which may indicate a read error. The chain recombines TRBV20-1 with TRBJ2-5; D is perhaps TRBD1 (5 bases). CDR3 length: 11 residues. From germline, CDR1 is DFQATT and CDR2 SNEGSKA (reference sequence). Written as DNA, the CDR3 is TGTTTACAGGCTAACCAAGAGACCCAGTACTTC. It is translated as CLQANQETQYF.

This clonotype appeared many times. An end of the junction does not agree with germline; a read error may underlie this. The chain has TRBV5-4 and TRBJ1-4; TRBD1 is a possible D gene (6 bases). The CDR3 length is 17 residues. Per germline, CDR1 SGHNT and CDR2 YYREEE (reference sequence). This CDR3 is CASSPRDTQHTVRKTVF. DNA for the CDR3: TGTGCCAGCAGCCCGCGGGACACCCAGCATACGGTTAGAAAAACTGTTTTT. The entire variable domain, with the rest obtained from reference TRBV5-4 and TRBJ1-4, is as follows: ETGVTQSPTHLIKTRGQQVTLRCSSQSGHNTVSWYQQALGQGPQFIFQYYREEENGRGNFPPRFSGLQFPNYSSELNVNALELDDSALYLCASSPRDTQHTVRKTVFGSGTQLSVL.

Comments on this clonotype: Just one base apart from a much larger clone, this may be a read error. The CDR3 is CSARGASGVEETRYF. The CDR3 region has the DNA TGCAGTGCTAGAGGGGCCAGCGGGGTAGAAGAGACCCGGTACTTC. The chain recombines TRBV20-1 with TRBJ2-5, with 7 nucleotides matching TRBD2. CDR1 and CDR2 from the germline V gene are DFQATT and SNEGSKA (reference sequence). The length of the CDR3 is 15 residues.

Many counts were recorded for this clonotype. The V call is TRBV20-1, the J call TRBJ2-5, with 9 nucleotides matching TRBD2. Germline loops: CDR1 DFQATT, CDR2 SNEGSKA (reference sequence). The CDR3 loop spans 15 amino acids. The J segment lost 5 bases and the V segment lost 4 bases, leaving 11 bases of the junction unmatched. The CDR3 loop reads CSATLAGTLAETQYF. The CDR3 DNA reads as TGCAGTGCTACCCTAGCGGGGACCCTGGCGGAGACCCAGTACTTC.

Ten or more counts support this clonotype. The CDR3 region has the DNA TGTGCCAGCATGGTAGACGGAGGAGGCTCACCCCTCCACTTT. Its protein product is CASMVDGGGSPLHF. The genes are TRBV6-2 or TRBV6-3 and TRBJ1-6, with D hard to call. Germline assignment: CDR1 MNHEY and CDR2 SVGEGT. The CDR3 runs 14 residues. Trimming removed 7 bases at V and 10 bases at J, with 17 bases between.

This clonotype appeared many times. V and J are TRBV12-3 or TRBV12-4 and TRBJ1-1; no clear D. V was clipped by 3 bases and J by 1 base, with 6 bases between them. The CDR3 runs to 13 residues. The CDR3 DNA is TGTGCCAGCAGTTTGGTCTCGAACACTGAAGCTTTCTTT. This gives the protein CASSLVSNTEAFF.

Ten or more counts support this clonotype. This sequence joins TRBV20-1 and TRBJ2-3, with 9 bases matching TRBD2. Germline values: CDR1 DFQATT, CDR2 SNEGSKA (reference sequence). The CDR3 is made up of 14 amino acids. J was trimmed by 8 bases and V by 3 bases; bases with no gene match: 9. CDR3 residues: CSARRGGTSGTQYF. The CDR3 nucleotides read TGCAGTGCTAGGCGGGGGGGTACAAGCGGTACGCAGTATTTT.

In its sample, this clonotype was seen many times. The genes are TRBV12-3 or TRBV12-4 and TRBJ1-1; TRBD1 matches at 9 bases. The CDR3 is made up of 15 amino acids. With V trimmed by 5 bases and J by 1 base, 5 bases remained unmatched. The chain's CDR3 is CASSPRTGENTEAFF. The DNA of the CDR3 is TGTGCCAGCAGTCCCCGGACAGGGGAGAACACTGAAGCTTTCTTT.

This clonotype came up many times. The gene calls are TRBV6-2 or TRBV6-3 and TRBJ1-1, with D unresolved. The germline CDR1 and CDR2 sequences are MNHEY and SVGEGT. CDR3 length: 11 residues. The V end lost 7 bases, the J end lost 1 base, and 4 bases lay between the germline ends. The DNA for the CDR3 is TGTGCCAGCATGGGGAACACTGAAGCTTTCTTT. Its translation: CASMGNTEAFF.

This clonotype is labeled as medium-sized. The chain combines TRBV2 with TRBJ2-2; D unclear. With 7 bases removed from V and 4 bases from J, the gap between germline ends came to 19 bases. The CDR3 totals 16 residues. Germline CDR1 is SNHLY and CDR2 is FYNNEI. The CDR3 nucleotides are TGTGCCAGCACTGACTTGAGCTATTCGACCACCGGGGAGCTGTTTTTT. Translation: CASTDLSYSTTGELFF.

The table lists this clonotype with a few counts. V gene TRBV6-2 or TRBV6-3 combines with J gene TRBJ2-7, with D hard to call. This CDR3 has 14 amino acids. CDR1 is MNHEY, CDR2 SVGEGT, per germline. V was clipped by 7 bases and J by 2 bases, with 15 bases between them. The CDR3 loop is CASTFTTRAYEQYF. As DNA, the CDR3 is TGTGCCAGCACCTTCACCACTCGAGCCTACGAGCAGTACTTC.

This clonotype was seen at least ten times. V is TRBV5-1 and J is TRBJ2-3; TRBD2 matches at 10 bases. The length of the CDR3 is 17 residues. V was pared by 4 bases and J by 0 bases, with 8 bases of the junction left unmatched. The germline V gene has CDR1 SGHRS and CDR2 YFSETQ. The CDR3, as DNA: TGCGCCAGCAGCCTGCTCTCTAGCGGGGGAAGCACAGATACGCAGTATTTT. As protein: CASSLLSSGGSTDTQYF.

This clonotype is classed as medium-sized (0.01 to 0.1%). V and J are TRBV6-5 and TRBJ2-1, with TRBD2 matching 13 bases. The germline V gene encodes CDR1 MNHEY and CDR2 SVGAGI. V gave up 4 bases and J gave up 4 bases; unmatched junction bases: 4. The CDR3 length is 16 residues. CDR3 protein: CASSSGTSGKYNEQFF. DNA of the CDR3: TGTGCCAGCAGTTCTGGGACTAGCGGGAAATACAATGAGCAGTTCTTC.

This clonotype showed up many times. The rearrangement uses TRBV28 and TRBJ2-3; TRBD1 aligns across 11 bases. The CDR3 length is 17 residues. CDR1 MDHEN and CDR2 SYDVKM come from the germline V gene. After removal of 5 bases from V and 2 bases from J, the junction contained 9 bases not matched to a gene. The CDR3 loop is CASSPWTGGFITDTQYF. CDR3 DNA sequence: TGTGCCAGCAGTCCCTGGACAGGGGGCTTCATCACAGATACGCAGTATTTT.

Ten or more counts support this clonotype. The chain combines TRBV11-2 with TRBJ1-1; no definite D call. CDR1 is SGHAT and CDR2 is FQNNGV in the germline V gene. This CDR3 is built from 13 residues. Trimming pared 1 base from V and 3 bases from J, leaving 6 bases between. The CDR3 spells CASSLAGDTEAFF. The CDR3 bases are TGTGCCAGCAGCTTAGCCGGGGACACTGAAGCTTTCTTT.

This clonotype was counted at least ten times. The CDR3, as DNA: TGTGCCAGCAGCCTTCAGACAAATGAAAAACTGTTTTTT. Translation: CASSLQTNEKLFF. The genes are TRBV3-1 and TRBJ1-4; D gene ambiguous. Germline CDR1 and CDR2: LGHDT and YNNKEL (reference sequence). The CDR3 has 13 amino acids. V was shortened by 4 bases and J by 5 bases, with 8 bases between the two germline ends.